The 28 T cell receptor beta chains presented below share a single source sample, sequenced in a study of T cells in Graves' hyperthyroidism and ophthalmopathy. RNA transcripts served as the template for amplifying TCR beta CDR3 regions. HTBI primers were employed in a first-round RT-PCR of the TCR CDR3. TCRdb reanalysed the multiplex PCR reads using MiXCR and keeps one entry per CDR3 protein. The repertoire includes roughly 600,000 distinct CDR3 sequences, around 15% of them detected once, and approximately 13% sits in the top ten. Input material: blood. All receptors come from a woman aged 50 to 60 with Graves' ophthalmopathy.

This clonotype was detected once. V gene TRBV9 combines with J gene TRBJ1-2; D may be TRBD1 (5 bases). The CDR3 sequence is 15 residues long. CDR1 is SGDLS, CDR2 YYNGEE, per germline. Trimming cost V 4 bases and J 3 bases, with 16 bases left between them. CDR3 in amino acids: CASSRDPGEDYGYTF. CDR3 nucleotide sequence: TGTGCCAGCAGCCGGGACCCGGGGGAAGACTATGGCTACACCTTC.

This sequence joins TRBV6-4 and TRBJ2-2, with D uncertain. Deletions cut 1 base from V and 1 base from J, with 10 bases between. Looked up from germline, CDR1 is MRHNA and CDR2 is SNTAGT. The CDR3 has 16 amino acids. The CDR3 loop is CASSDFTTMNTGELFF. The CDR3 DNA reads TGTGCCAGCAGTGACTTTACGACCATGAACACCGGGGAGCTGTTTTTT.

This clonotype was detected only a few times. This rearrangement joins TRBV28 to TRBJ2-7; 7 bases match TRBD1. The germline gives CDR1 MDHEN, CDR2 SYDVKM. This CDR3 comprises 14 residues. The V segment lost 6 bases and the J segment 4 bases; nucleotides outside the gene matches: 9. The CDR3 here is CASSETGNGYEQYF. The CDR3 coding sequence is TGTGCCAGCAGCGAGACAGGGAATGGTTACGAGCAGTACTTC.

There are a few counts of this clonotype. The junction does not match germline at one end; this may be a read error. V usage is TRBV29-1 and J usage is TRBJ1-4; 7 nucleotides line up with TRBD1. The CDR3 runs to 15 residues. From germline, CDR1 is SQVTM and CDR2 ANQGSEA. The CDR3 sequence is CSGEKGGQINEKLFF. CDR3 nucleotide sequence: TGCAGCGGTGAAAAAGGGGGACAGATTAATGAAAAACTGTTTTTT.

This clonotype was seen at least ten times. This chain joins TRBV7-9 and TRBJ2-5; 9 bases map to TRBD2. The ends lost 5 bases at V and 4 bases at J; junction bases unmatched: 8. The germline V gene encodes CDR1 SEHNR and CDR2 FQNEAQ (reference sequence). The CDR3 length is 15 residues. The CDR3 reads CASSPLVAGVETQYF. The DNA of the CDR3 is TGTGCCAGCAGCCCCCTGGTAGCGGGAGTAGAGACCCAGTACTTC.

The table lists this clonotype with a few counts. J is TRBJ2-3 and V is TRBV24-1; TRBD2 might be the D (5 bases). Trimming removed 7 bases at V and 5 bases at J, with 9 bases between. Germline values: CDR1 KGHDR, CDR2 SFDVKD. There are 12 residues in the CDR3. The CDR3 is CATSLGRDTQYF. The CDR3 coding sequence is TGTGCCACCAGCTTGGGGAGAGATACGCAGTATTTT.

In its sample, this clonotype was seen a few times. The chain joins TRBV29-1 to TRBJ2-7, with D possibly matching TRBD2 (6 bases). The CDR3 contains 12 residues. CDR1 and CDR2 (germline): SQVTM, ANQGSEA. Trimming shortened V by 5 bases and J by 5 bases, and 13 bases separated the two germline ends. The CDR3 loop reads CSVSAGRNEQYF. The CDR3 DNA reads TGCAGCGTTTCCGCAGGGAGGAACGAGCAGTACTTC.

This clonotype was counted ten times or more. V is TRBV7-2 and J is TRBJ2-7; a weak D match, TRBD2 (6 bases). The CDR3 loop spans 14 amino acids. With 5 bases removed from V and 0 bases from J, the gap between germline ends came to 11 bases. The germline CDR1 and CDR2 sequences are SGHTA and FQGNSA. CDR3 bases: TGTGCCAGCAGCCGGGGGTGGCGCTCCTACGAGCAGTACTTC. Its translation is CASSRGWRSYEQYF.

The V call is TRBV14, the J call TRBJ2-3, with 13 nucleotides matching TRBD2. Germline V gene lookup returns CDR1 SGHDN and CDR2 FVKESK. This CDR3 contains 16 residues. V was clipped by 5 bases and J by 4 bases; unmatched bases: 6. The CDR3 nucleotides read TGTGCCAGCAGCTATGGACTAGCGGGAGCGGCAGATACGCAGTATTTT. This codes for CASSYGLAGAADTQYF.

The sample holds many counts of this clonotype. This chain connects TRBV2 to TRBJ2-3, with TRBD2 identical over 11 bases. V lost 2 bases to trimming and J lost 3 bases; unmatched junction nucleotides: 7. Germline CDR1 is SNHLY and CDR2 is FYNNEI. The CDR3 is 17 residues long. CDR3 DNA sequence: TGTGCCAGCAGTGAATCACTAGCGGGAGAAGGGACAGATACGCAGTATTTT. This sequence encodes CASSESLAGEGTDTQYF.

This clonotype was observed many times. The rearrangement uses TRBV7-9 and TRBJ1-1, with a tentative D call TRBD1 (5 bases). The CDR3 is made up of 16 amino acids. V was cut by 2 bases and J by 1 base, with 14 bases left in between. The germline V gene encodes CDR1 SEHNR and CDR2 FQNEAQ (reference sequence). CDR3 DNA sequence: TGTGCCAGCAGCTTAAAAGGGGCACGAAAGAACACTGAAGCTTTCTTT. This translates into CASSLKGARKNTEAFF.

V gene TRBV12-3 or TRBV12-4 combines with J gene TRBJ1-6; D call uncertain. This CDR3 has 15 residues. The V gene lost 3 bases and the J gene lost 6 bases, with 12 bases spanning the gap. The chain's CDR3 is CASSLQSGGNSPLHF. The CDR3 DNA reads TGTGCCAGCAGTTTGCAGTCTGGCGGTAATTCACCCCTCCACTTT.

J is TRBJ2-2 and V is TRBV5-1; TRBD1 aligns across 9 bases. Per the germline V gene, CDR1 is SGHRS and CDR2 is YFSETQ. The CDR3 is 16 residues long. V trimming: 2 bases; J trimming: 5 bases; junction bases outside the gene matches: 7. The CDR3 region is CASSFMGQGETGELFF. The CDR3 DNA reads TGCGCCAGCAGCTTCATGGGACAGGGAGAAACCGGGGAGCTGTTTTTT.

The chain recombines TRBV7-2 with TRBJ2-1, with TRBD2 as a possible D gene (7 bases). The CDR3 runs to 15 residues. V was cut by 7 bases and J by 4 bases, with 17 bases left in between. Germline V lookup: CDR1 SGHTA, CDR2 FQGNSA. The CDR3, as DNA: TGTGCCAGCACCCGAGGGGGGGACCTATACAATGAGCAGTTCTTC. Translation gives CASTRGGDLYNEQFF.

This clonotype was counted many times. The V gene is TRBV3-1, the J gene TRBJ1-1; D is unresolved. Trimming cost V 1 base and J 4 bases, with 13 bases left between them. CDR3 length: 15 residues. The germline V gene has CDR1 LGHDT and CDR2 YNNKEL (reference sequence). This CDR3 reads CASSQGWLGFTEAFF. As DNA, the CDR3 is TGTGCCAGCAGCCAAGGATGGCTGGGATTCACTGAAGCTTTCTTT.

The V call is TRBV4-3, the J call TRBJ2-2; possible D gene TRBD2, 6 bases. The CDR3 is 17 amino acids. Germline V gene data show CDR1 as LGHNA and CDR2 as YSLEER. V lost 0 bases to trimming and J lost 2 bases, with 13 bases between them. The CDR3 coding sequence is TGCGCCAGCAGCCAAGATTATCGCGGGACTAACACCGGGGAGCTGTTTTTT. It yields the protein CASSQDYRGTNTGELFF.

This clonotype was seen ten or more times. The chain joins TRBV28 to TRBJ2-3; the match to TRBD1 covers 8 bases. CDR1 and CDR2 from the germline V gene are MDHEN and SYDVKM. The ends lost 6 bases at V and 2 bases at J; junction bases unmatched: 4. The CDR3 is 14 residues long. The CDR3 reads CASRGTGPTDTQYF. The CDR3, as DNA: TGTGCCAGCAGAGGGACAGGCCCCACAGATACGCAGTATTTT.

This clonotype has ten or more counts. The V and J genes are TRBV9 and TRBJ2-7; 11 bases fit TRBD2. Germline assignment: CDR1 SGDLS and CDR2 YYNGEE. The CDR3 runs 15 residues. V lost 3 bases and J lost 2; bases outside the gene matches: 4. The CDR3 here is CASSEGLAETYEQYF. The CDR3 DNA reads TGTGCCAGCAGCGAGGGACTAGCGGAGACCTACGAGCAGTACTTC.

This clonotype has at least ten counts. The V and J genes are TRBV7-9 and TRBJ2-3; D is perhaps TRBD2 (5 bases). Germline CDR1 reads SEHNR; CDR2 reads FQNEAQ (reference sequence). V was cut by 2 bases and J by 0 bases, with 9 bases left in between. The CDR3 is 15 residues long. The CDR3 loop reads CASSLRGSSTDTQYF. The CDR3 DNA is TGTGCCAGCAGCTTACGCGGGTCTAGCACAGATACGCAGTATTTT.

This clonotype was observed a handful of times. The chain employs TRBV6-1 and TRBJ2-5, with 13 bases identical to TRBD2. The CDR3 consists of 16 residues. Germline V CDR1 and CDR2: MNHNS, SASEGT. J lost 5 bases, V lost 8 bases, and 11 bases had no gene match. The CDR3 bases are TGTGCCAGCGGGACTAGCGGGATCGCCCCCAGGGAGACCCAGTACTTC. It specifies CASGTSGIAPRETQYF.

J is TRBJ1-2 and V is TRBV19; perhaps TRBD1 as D (6 bases). V was trimmed by 3 bases and J by 1 base, leaving 18 bases between them. The CDR3 sequence is 17 residues long. Germline values: CDR1 LNHDA, CDR2 SQIVND (reference sequence). The CDR3 spells CASSMRGSWRNNYGYTF. The CDR3, as DNA: TGTGCCAGTAGTATGAGGGGGAGTTGGCGGAATAACTATGGCTACACCTTC.

This clonotype occurred many times. The rearrangement uses TRBV5-6 and TRBJ1-2; D may be TRBD1 (5 bases). Germline lookup yields CDR1 SGHDT and CDR2 YYEEEE. V shed 1 base and J shed 3 bases, with 7 bases lying between them. The CDR3 runs 13 residues. CDR3 nucleotide sequence: TGTGCCAGCAGCTTGCAAGGGGACTATGGCTACACCTTC. It yields the protein CASSLQGDYGYTF.

This clonotype occurred many times. V and J are TRBV6-1 and TRBJ2-7, with TRBD1 matching 7 bases. The germline V gene has CDR1 MNHNS and CDR2 SASEGT. V dropped 6 bases and J dropped 1; count of bases not matched to a gene: 3. The CDR3 has 13 amino acids. CDR3 DNA sequence: TGTGCCAGCAGCGACAGGGTTTCCTACGAGCAGTACTTC. Translated: CASSDRVSYEQYF.

The chain links TRBV5-4 to TRBJ2-7; TRBD1 agrees at 9 bases. After removal of 3 bases from V and 6 bases from J, the junction contained 13 bases not matched to a gene. From germline, CDR1 is SGHNT and CDR2 YYREEE (reference sequence). This CDR3 contains 16 residues. CDR3: CASSSATGTGPVEQYF. The CDR3 region has the DNA TGTGCCAGCAGCTCAGCTACCGGGACAGGGCCCGTCGAGCAGTACTTC.

This clonotype appeared a few times. V usage is TRBV5-6 and J usage is TRBJ2-3; the match to TRBD2 covers 11 bases. The CDR3 contains 15 residues. Germline CDR1 SGHDT, CDR2 YYEEEE. V lost 2 bases to trimming and J lost 5 bases; unmatched junction nucleotides: 4. CDR3: CASSFSGRARDTQYF. The DNA of the CDR3 is TGTGCCAGCAGCTTTAGCGGGAGGGCCAGAGATACGCAGTATTTT.

The rearrangement links TRBV7-9 to TRBJ1-1; D perhaps matches TRBD1 (5 bases). Deletions cut 4 bases from V and 3 bases from J, with 15 bases between. This CDR3 spans 15 amino acids. Germline CDR1 is SEHNR and CDR2 is FQNEAQ (reference sequence). The CDR3 nucleotides read TGTGCCAGCAGCTGGGGCCTTAGATCGGACACTGAAGCTTTCTTT. Its translation is CASSWGLRSDTEAFF.

This clonotype was found many times. The rearrangement links TRBV28 to TRBJ2-1; no clear D gene. The germline gives CDR1 MDHEN, CDR2 SYDVKM. This CDR3 is 14 amino acids long. The V and J ends lost 2 bases and 7 bases respectively, with 12 bases between them. This chain's CDR3 is CASSLIIADNEQFF. The CDR3 DNA reads as TGTGCCAGCAGTTTAATCATTGCGGATAATGAGCAGTTCTTC.

V usage is TRBV7-2 and J usage is TRBJ2-6, with D possibly matching TRBD2 (5 bases). The CDR3 sequence is 16 residues long. Per the germline V gene, CDR1 is SGHTA and CDR2 is FQGNSA. Trimming took 2 bases from V and 3 from J, leaving 11 bases between them. CDR3 bases: TGTGCCAGCAGCTTAACCGGGATAAGTGGGGCCAACGTCCTGACTTTC. As protein: CASSLTGISGANVLTF.